The following is a T cell receptor beta chain sequence with its context. Its antigen is currently not known. Base qualities are not recorded, but no much larger clone differs from it by a single base. Genomic DNA was extracted from sorted cells for sequencing of the TCRbeta CDR3 region. The immunoSEQ Assay was used for sequencing of TCRbeta CDR3 regions. Entries here come from immuneACCESS through TCRdb and include only in-frame sequences with V and J called. Some clones fail to appear in such tables; in the studies checked, an unresolved V gene covers under half of the shortfall, and the cause of the remainder is unknown. Here the sample has 40,000 to 45,000 clones; 65% to 85% occur a single time. The ten largest clones capture 6.8% of the sample. This sample is part of a study of OX40 agonist ivuxolimab in advanced cancers. Background for the entire study: Ivuxolimab was an agonistic, fully human IgG2 monoclonal antibody directed against OX40 (CD134), a costimulatory receptor. Intravenous ivuxolimab was administered to patients every 2 weeks at six dose levels: 0.01, 0.1, 0.3, 1.5, 3 and 10 mg/kg. Of the roughly 51 patients in dose escalation, 19 had hepatocellular carcinoma, approximately 15 had melanoma, 9 had renal cell carcinoma and 9 had head and neck cancer. The dose-escalation cohort was 82.7% male with a mean age of about 58 years, ranging from about 20 to 85. The paper covers the monotherapy dose-escalation part of the phase I ivuxolimab trial, which included N of about 50 patients. Peripheral TCRbeta sequencing aimed to test whether ivuxolimab altered TCR sequence diversity and caused clonal T-cell expansion. Prior anti-PD-1, anti-PD-L1 or anti-CTLA-4 therapy was permitted, and checkpoint inhibitors had been received by less than 45% of dose-escalation patients. Partial responses occurred in three dose-escalation patients: two with cutaneous melanoma and one with hepatocellular carcinoma. Here is what the overall study found, with its caveats: In the 0.1-3.0 mg/kg groups, partial responders were among the patients with the lowest normalized peripheral clonal expansion, particularly in CD8+ T cells. Antigen specificity was not determined for the clonally expanded peripheral T cells. After ivuxolimab, expanded clones were on average more numerous among CD8+ T cells than among CD4+ T cells. Low levels of normalized T-cell clonal expansion were also seen in some nonresponding patients. Clonal expansion of both CD4+ and CD8+ blood T cells was observed from baseline to week 6 at doses 0.1 to 3.0 mg/kg.

The trial excluded patients who had a history of autoimmune disease or were on systemic immunosuppression. Peripheral blood for TCR sequencing was drawn from every dose cohort at baseline, at cycle 4 day 1 and at cycle 7 day 1. The samples were drawn from a first-in-human, open-label, multicenter phase I dose-escalation trial of ivuxolimab. The trial enrolled adults with locally advanced or metastatic head and neck squamous cell, hepatocellular, melanoma or renal cell carcinoma. Before TCR sequencing, CD4+ T cells and CD8+ T cells from peripheral blood were sorted into separate populations. Reading from cysteine to phenylalanine, the CDR3 counts 14 amino acids. Only the CDR3 DNA is retained, 42 bases long and in frame from the first base. Clipping removes 4 bases from V and 6 bases from J, with 4 as the unmatched junction base count. CDR1 and CDR2 are read off the germline V gene as SGHTA and FQGNSA.

The TCR comes from an adult with an advanced solid tumor such as melanoma, head and neck, liver or kidney cancer. The rearrangement combines TRBV7-2 with TRBJ2-7; 12 nucleotides in the junction match TRBD2. The sequencing used CD4+ or CD8+ T cells sorted from blood, collected in a trial of the OX40 agonist ivuxolimab. The CDR3 protein: CASSSSSGRVEQYF. The nucleotide sequence is TGTGCCAGCAGCTCATCTAGCGGGAGGGTCGAGCAGTACTTC. The variable domain in full, with residues beyond the CDR3 obtained from the reference TRBV7-2 and TRBJ2-7 genes, is GAGVSQSPSNKVTEKGKDVELRCDPISGHTALYWYRQSLGQGLEFLIYFQGNSAPDKSGLPSDRFSAERTGGSVSTLTIQRTQQEDSAVYLCASSSSSGRVEQYFGPGTRLTVT.